One sample yielded the 15 T cell receptor beta chains listed below, sequenced in a study of blood T cell repertoires in COVID-19. Profiled with immunoSEQ multiplex PCR; TCRdb holds only in-frame clones, not every one. This sample carries 9,500 to 15,000 clones, roughly nine tenths of them seen once, and the ten largest clones take approximately 15%. The sequencing input was peripheral blood. The receptors originated from an older man with active COVID-19.

This clone was recorded once. The J gene is TRBJ2-2, the V gene TRBV3-1 (or the pseudogene TRBV3-2); TRBD1 matches 10 bases. CDR3 length: 16 amino acids. Germline values: CDR1 LGHDT, CDR2 YNNKEL (reference sequence). Trimming cost V 3 bases and J 7 bases; bases outside gene matches: 8. In nucleotides, the CDR3 is TGTGCCAGCAGCCACCGGGACAGGGGATTTGGCGGGGAGCTGTTTTTT. The encoded protein is CASSHRDRGFGGELFF.

V and J are TRBV24-1 and TRBJ1-2, with TRBD1 identical over 7 bases. The length of the CDR3 is 12 residues. Germline assignment: CDR1 KGHDR and CDR2 SFDVKD. V lost 4 bases to trimming and J lost 10 bases; unmatched junction nucleotides: 5. In DNA form, the CDR3 reads TGTGCCACCAGTGACCGCGACAGGGTCTACACCTTC. Residues: CATSDRDRVYTF.

The chain recombines TRBV5-6 with TRBJ1-6, with 7 positions matching TRBD1. The CDR3 is made up of 12 amino acids. Trimming cost V 4 bases and J 11 bases; bases outside gene matches: 3. CDR1 is SGHDT, CDR2 YYEEEE, per germline. CDR3 protein: CASSRQGPPLHF. CDR3 nucleotides: TGTGCCAGCAGCCGACAGGGCCCACCCCTCCACTTT.

This clone was observed a handful of times. The chain is built from TRBV12-5 and TRBJ1-5; 8 bases match TRBD1. This CDR3 has 19 residues. V shed 4 bases and J 0 bases; nucleotides not matched to a gene: 14. The V gene's germline CDR1 is LGHNT and CDR2 FRNRAP. The CDR3 nucleotides are TGTGCTAGTGGTTCCCAGAGGAGGACAGGGCCCTATAGCAATCAGCCCCAGCATTTT. Protein product: CASGSQRRTGPYSNQPQHF.

Comments on this clone: Sequence at one end of the junction differs from germline and may be a read error. The chain employs TRBV5-1 and TRBJ1-4; 7 bases align to TRBD1. Germline assignment: CDR1 SGHRS and CDR2 YFSETQ. CDR3 size: 17 residues. As DNA, the CDR3 is TGCGCCAGCCGGCCAAATCCGGGACAGCCAACCAATGAAAAACTGTTTTTT. This translates into CASRPNPGQPTNEKLFF.

This chain joins TRBV4-1 and TRBJ1-2, with 9 bases lining up with TRBD1. Germline trimming cut 1 base from V and 1 base from J; bases unmatched to any gene: 16. This CDR3 has 20 amino acids. The germline CDR1 and CDR2 sequences are MGHRA and YSYEKL. CDR3 DNA: TGCGCCAGCAGCCAAGGGGTCGTCCTCATCCGGGACAGGGATAACTATGGCTACACCTTC. It is translated as CASSQGVVLIRDRDNYGYTF.

The rearrangement links TRBV20-1 to TRBJ1-1, with D unresolved. V lost 6 bases and J lost 5, with 10 bases in between. This CDR3 has 11 amino acids. Germline V gene data show CDR1 as DFQATT and CDR2 as SNEGSKA (reference sequence). CDR3 in amino acids: CSARQATEAFF. The DNA for the CDR3 is TGCAGTGCCCGGCAGGCTACTGAAGCTTTCTTT.

This sequence joins TRBV30 and TRBJ1-1; TRBD1 might be the D (6 bases). CDR3 length: 12 residues. The germline CDR1 and CDR2 sequences are GTSNPN and SVGIG (reference sequence). The V gene lost 0 bases and the J gene lost 10 bases, with 12 bases spanning the gap. CDR3: CAWSVQGTGAFF. The CDR3 DNA reads as TGTGCCTGGAGTGTACAGGGCACAGGAGCTTTCTTT.

The chain is built from TRBV11-2 and TRBJ1-1; 7 bases line up with TRBD1. Germline V gene sequence: CDR1 SGHAT, CDR2 FQNNGV. CDR3 length: 14 amino acids. The J segment lost 3 bases and the V segment lost 5 bases, leaving 6 bases of the junction unmatched. CDR3 DNA sequence: TGTGCCAGCAGCCCCCTGACAGGGCACACTGAAGCTTTCTTT. It yields the protein CASSPLTGHTEAFF. Full variable domain (rest looked up from reference TRBV11-2 and TRBJ1-1): EAGVAQSPRYKIIEKRQSVAFWCNPISGHATLYWYQQILGQGPKLLIQFQNNGVVDDSQLPKDRFSAERLKGVDSTLKIQPAKLEDSAVYLCASSPLTGHTEAFFGQGTRLTVV.

This chain connects TRBV5-4 to TRBJ2-5; the match to TRBD2 covers 14 bases. This CDR3 contains 18 residues. The germline V gene encodes CDR1 SGHNT and CDR2 YYREEE (reference sequence). J lost 5 bases, V lost 4 bases, and 13 bases had no gene match. The CDR3 DNA reads as TGTGCCAGCAGCAGACTAGCGGGAGGGGGCATCGGCGTTGAGACCCAGTACTTC. It translates to CASSRLAGGGIGVETQYF. Variable domain in full (rest from reference TRBV5-4 and TRBJ2-5): ETGVTQSPTHLIKTRGQQVTLRCSSQSGHNTVSWYQQALGQGPQFIFQYYREEENGRGNFPPRFSGLQFPNYSSELNVNALELDDSALYLCASSRLAGGGIGVETQYFGPGTRLLVL.

The V gene is TRBV29-1, the J gene TRBJ2-5, with TRBD2 matching 7 bases. The junction had 6 bases not matched to a gene; V was cut back by 1 base and J by 7 bases. CDR3 length: 13 amino acids. Looked up from germline, CDR1 is SQVTM and CDR2 is ANQGSEA. CDR3 in DNA: TGCAGCGTTGAAGTAGCCCAGCGGGGGACCCAGTACTTC. This translates into CSVEVAQRGTQYF.

This clone was detected only once. The gene calls are TRBV30 and TRBJ2-3, with 8 bases that match TRBD2. The CDR3 extends over 15 amino acids. Germline CDR1 reads GTSNPN; CDR2 reads SVGIG (reference sequence). Trimming cost V 5 bases and J 0 bases; bases outside gene matches: 7. As DNA, the CDR3 is TGTGCCTGGGGCGGGGCTAGCGGGAGCACAGATACGCAGTATTTT. This translates into CAWGGASGSTDTQYF.

CDR3 sequence: CASSPGRGNYGYTF. In DNA, the CDR3 is TGTGCCAGCAGCCCTGGGAGGGGGAACTATGGCTACACCTTC. The chain has TRBV7-2 and TRBJ1-2; the D gene is possibly TRBD1 (6 bases). This CDR3 spans 14 amino acids. Trimming stripped 5 bases from V and 2 bases from J, with 12 bases between. Germline assignment: CDR1 SGHTA and CDR2 FQGNSA.

The chain uses TRBV21-1 and TRBJ2-1; the D call of TRBD2 is as the table states it, not checked on the DNA. TRBV21-1 is noted as a pseudogene. The CDR3 totals 12 residues. The CDR3 region has the DNA TGTGCCAGCCTCAAGCGGGGGAATGAGCAGTTCTTC. Protein product: CASLKRGNEQFF.

The chain has TRBV9 and TRBJ2-5; D is possibly TRBD1 (6 bases). Germline values: CDR1 SGDLS, CDR2 YYNGEE. The CDR3 consists of 11 residues. V was clipped by 7 bases and J by 5 bases, with 9 bases between them. CDR3 sequence (DNA): TGTGCCAGCGAGGGGGAGGAGACCCAGTACTTC. This encodes CASEGEETQYF. Looking up the rest from reference TRBV9 and TRBJ2-5 gives the full variable domain: DSGVTQTPKHLITATGQRVTLRCSPRSGDLSVYWYQQSLDQGLQFLIQYYNGEERAKGNILERFSAQQFPDLHSELNLSSLELGDSALYFCASEGEETQYFGPGTRLLVL.